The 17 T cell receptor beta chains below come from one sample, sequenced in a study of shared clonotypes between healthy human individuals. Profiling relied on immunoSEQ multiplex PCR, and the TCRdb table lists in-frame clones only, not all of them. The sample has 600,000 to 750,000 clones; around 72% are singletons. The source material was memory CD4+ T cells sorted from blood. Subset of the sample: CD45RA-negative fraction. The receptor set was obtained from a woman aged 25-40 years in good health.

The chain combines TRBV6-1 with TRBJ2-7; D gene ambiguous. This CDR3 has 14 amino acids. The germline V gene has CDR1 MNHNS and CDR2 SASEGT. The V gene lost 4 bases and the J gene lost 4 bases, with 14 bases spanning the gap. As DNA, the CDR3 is TGTGCCAGCAGTGGTGAAGGGTATGGGTACGAGCAGTACTTC. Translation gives CASSGEGYGYEQYF.

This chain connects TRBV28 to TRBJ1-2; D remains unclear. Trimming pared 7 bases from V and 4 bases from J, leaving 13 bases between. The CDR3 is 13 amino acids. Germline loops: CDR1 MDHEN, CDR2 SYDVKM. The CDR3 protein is CASTSAPPYGYTF. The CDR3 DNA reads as TGTGCCAGCACCTCGGCCCCACCCTATGGCTACACCTTC.

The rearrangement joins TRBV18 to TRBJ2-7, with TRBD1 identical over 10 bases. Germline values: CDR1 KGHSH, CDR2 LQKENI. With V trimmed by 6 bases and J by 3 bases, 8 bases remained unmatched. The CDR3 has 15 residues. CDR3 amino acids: CASSGGQGSFYEQYF. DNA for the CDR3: TGTGCCAGCTCGGGGGGACAGGGGAGTTTCTACGAGCAGTACTTC.

The DNA for the CDR3 is TGTGCCAGCAGCCCTCTCGGCAAAATGGCTTTCTTT. As protein: CASSPLGKMAFF. This chain joins TRBV11-2 and TRBJ1-1; unclear D gene. Germline V gene data show CDR1 as SGHAT and CDR2 as FQNNGV. The CDR3 is 12 amino acids. V was shortened by 5 bases and J by 11 bases, with 15 bases between the two germline ends. Filled out from reference TRBV11-2 and TRBJ1-1, the complete variable domain reads EAGVAQSPRYKIIEKRQSVAFWCNPISGHATLYWYQQILGQGPKLLIQFQNNGVVDDSQLPKDRFSAERLKGVDSTLKIQPAKLEDSAVYLCASSPLGKMAFFGQGTRLTVV.

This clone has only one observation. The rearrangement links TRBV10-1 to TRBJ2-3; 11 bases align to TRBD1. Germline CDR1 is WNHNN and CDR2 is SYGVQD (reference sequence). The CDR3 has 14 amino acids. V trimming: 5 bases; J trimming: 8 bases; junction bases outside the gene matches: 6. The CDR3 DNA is TGCGCCAGCAGTCCGGGACAGGGGGATGCTACGCAGTATTTT. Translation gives CASSPGQGDATQYF.

The CDR3 sequence: CASSSLRGRAFADTQYF. Written as DNA, the CDR3 is TGTGCCAGCAGTTCCCTTCGCGGGAGGGCCTTCGCAGATACGCAGTATTTT. The chain carries TRBV28 and TRBJ2-3; 9 bases align to TRBD2. Unmatched junction bases numbered 12, after V lost 4 bases and J lost 4 bases. Germline lookup yields CDR1 MDHEN and CDR2 SYDVKM. The CDR3 sequence is 17 residues long.

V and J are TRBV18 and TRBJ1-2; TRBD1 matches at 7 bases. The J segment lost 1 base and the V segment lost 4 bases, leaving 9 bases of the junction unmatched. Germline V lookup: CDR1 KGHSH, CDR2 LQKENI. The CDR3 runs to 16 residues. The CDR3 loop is CASSLETGQLNYGYTF. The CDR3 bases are TGTGCCAGCTCACTGGAAACGGGACAGCTTAACTATGGCTACACCTTC.

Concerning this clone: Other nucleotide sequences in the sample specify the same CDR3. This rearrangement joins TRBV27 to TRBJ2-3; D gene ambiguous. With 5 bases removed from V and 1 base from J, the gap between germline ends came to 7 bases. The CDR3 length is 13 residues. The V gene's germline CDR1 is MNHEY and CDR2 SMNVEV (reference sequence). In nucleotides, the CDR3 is TGTGCCAGCAGTCCTCGCCGCACAGATACGCAGTATTTT. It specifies CASSPRRTDTQYF.

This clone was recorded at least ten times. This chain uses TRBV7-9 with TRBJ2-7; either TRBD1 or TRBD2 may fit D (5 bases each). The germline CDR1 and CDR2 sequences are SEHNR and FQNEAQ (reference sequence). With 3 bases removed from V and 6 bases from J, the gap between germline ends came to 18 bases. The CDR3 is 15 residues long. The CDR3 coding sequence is TGTGCCAGCAGCTTCGGTTGGGGACCGTCGGTCGAGCAGTACTTC. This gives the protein CASSFGWGPSVEQYF.

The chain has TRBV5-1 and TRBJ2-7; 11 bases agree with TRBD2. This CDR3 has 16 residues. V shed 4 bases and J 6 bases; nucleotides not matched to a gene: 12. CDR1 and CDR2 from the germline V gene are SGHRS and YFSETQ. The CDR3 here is CASSGGTSGSGVEQYF. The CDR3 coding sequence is TGCGCCAGCAGCGGGGGGACTAGCGGAAGCGGGGTCGAGCAGTACTTC.

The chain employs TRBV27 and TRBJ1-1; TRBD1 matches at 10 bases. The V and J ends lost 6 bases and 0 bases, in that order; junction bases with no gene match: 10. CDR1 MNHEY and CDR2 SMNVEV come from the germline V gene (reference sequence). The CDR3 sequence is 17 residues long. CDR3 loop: CASRFSTGGLMNTEAFF. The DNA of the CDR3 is TGTGCCAGCAGGTTTTCGACAGGGGGCCTGATGAACACTGAAGCTTTCTTT.

The CDR3 coding sequence is TGTGCCAGCAGTGTGACGTCCTCTACAGGGAAACCCTACGAGCAGTACTTC. It translates to CASSVTSSTGKPYEQYF. The chain couples TRBV25-1 to TRBJ2-7, with D tentatively TRBD1 (6 bases). Germline V gene data show CDR1 as MGHDK and CDR2 as SYGVNS. V lost 4 bases and J 2 bases, leaving 21 bases between the germline ends. There are 17 residues in the CDR3.

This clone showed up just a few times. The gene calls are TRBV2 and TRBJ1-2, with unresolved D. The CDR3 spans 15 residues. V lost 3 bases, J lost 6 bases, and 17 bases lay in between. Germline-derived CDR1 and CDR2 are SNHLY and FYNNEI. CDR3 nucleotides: TGTGCCAGCAGTGAGAACGGACTTTTCTCCGATGGCTACACCTTC. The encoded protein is CASSENGLFSDGYTF.

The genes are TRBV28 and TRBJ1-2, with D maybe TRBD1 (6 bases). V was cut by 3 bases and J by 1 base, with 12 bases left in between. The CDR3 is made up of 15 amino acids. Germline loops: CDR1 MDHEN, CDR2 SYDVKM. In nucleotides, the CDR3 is TGTGCCAGCAGTTTCGGGGGGACAAGTAACTATGGCTACACCTTC. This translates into CASSFGGTSNYGYTF.

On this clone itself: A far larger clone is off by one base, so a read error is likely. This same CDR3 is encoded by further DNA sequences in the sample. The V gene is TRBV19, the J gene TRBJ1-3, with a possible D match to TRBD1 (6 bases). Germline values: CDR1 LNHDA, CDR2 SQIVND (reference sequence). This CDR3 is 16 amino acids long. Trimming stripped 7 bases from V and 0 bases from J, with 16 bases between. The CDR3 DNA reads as TGTGCCAGTACTCAAGACCAGGGGAGCTCTGGAAACACCATATATTTT. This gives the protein CASTQDQGSSGNTIYF. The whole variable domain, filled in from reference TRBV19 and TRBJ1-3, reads DGGITQSPKYLFRKEGQNVTLSCEQNLNHDAMYWYRQDPGQGLRLIYYSQIVNDFQKGDIAEGYSVSREKKESFPLTVTSAQKNPTAFYLCASTQDQGSSGNTIYFGEGSWLTVV.

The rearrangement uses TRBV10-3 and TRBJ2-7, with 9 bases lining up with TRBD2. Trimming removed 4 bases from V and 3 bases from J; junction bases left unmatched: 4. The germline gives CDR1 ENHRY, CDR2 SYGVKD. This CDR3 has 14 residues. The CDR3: CAISATSGYYEQYF. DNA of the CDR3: TGTGCCATCAGTGCGACTAGCGGTTACTACGAGCAGTACTTC.

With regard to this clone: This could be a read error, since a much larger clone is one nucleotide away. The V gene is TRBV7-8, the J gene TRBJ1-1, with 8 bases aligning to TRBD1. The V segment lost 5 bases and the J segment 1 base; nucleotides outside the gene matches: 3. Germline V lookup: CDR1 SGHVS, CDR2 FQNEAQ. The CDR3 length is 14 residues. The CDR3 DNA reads TGTGCCAGCAGCGGCGACAGGGGGAACACTGAAGCTTTCTTT. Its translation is CASSGDRGNTEAFF. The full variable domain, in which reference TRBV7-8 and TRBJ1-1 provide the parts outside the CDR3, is GAGVSQSPRYKVAKRGQDVALRCDPISGHVSLFWYQQALGQGPEFLTYFQNEAQLDKSGLPSDRFFAERPEGSVSTLKIQRTQQEDSAVYLCASSGDRGNTEAFFGQGTRLTVV.